A single sample is the source of the 15 T cell receptor beta chains below, sequenced in a study of blood T cell repertoires in COVID-19. Produced via immunoSEQ multiplex PCR; TCRdb's table is partial and in-frame only. The data show 200,000 to 300,000 clones, about 90% seen once. What was sequenced was PBMCs or T cells enriched from blood (not recorded which). Receptors originate from a woman aged 40 to 50 with acute COVID-19.

This chain uses TRBV28 with TRBJ1-5; no clear D gene. In germline, CDR1 is MDHEN, CDR2 SYDVKM. This CDR3 is built from 15 residues. The V end lost 2 bases, the J end lost 1 base, and 9 bases lay between the germline ends. This CDR3 reads CASSLGGVSNQPQHF. CDR3 DNA sequence: TGTGCCAGCAGTTTAGGCGGGGTGAGCAATCAGCCCCAGCATTTT. The whole variable domain, filled in from reference TRBV28 and TRBJ1-5, reads DVKVTQSSRYLVKRTGEKVFLECVQDMDHENMFWYRQDPGLGLRLIYFSYDVKMKEKGDIPEGYSVSREKKERFSLILESASTNQTSMYLCASSLGGVSNQPQHFGDGTRLSIL.

The chain joins TRBV20-1 to TRBJ2-1, with D hard to call. Deletions cut 3 bases from V and 0 bases from J, with 9 bases between. Germline CDR1 DFQATT, CDR2 SNEGSKA (reference sequence). The length of the CDR3 is 14 residues. CDR3 sequence: CSASSPSSYNEQFF. DNA of the CDR3: TGCAGTGCTAGTTCACCCAGCTCCTACAATGAGCAGTTCTTC.

The chain carries TRBV7-2 and TRBJ2-7; 9 bases are a match to TRBD1. The V and J ends lost 1 base and 6 bases, in that order; junction bases with no gene match: 4. CDR1 SGHTA and CDR2 FQGNSA come from the germline V gene. The CDR3 is made up of 14 amino acids. Here the CDR3 DNA reads TGTGCCAGCAGCTTAGGACGACAGGGGGGCGAGCAGTACTTC. Its protein product is CASSLGRQGGEQYF.

The chain links TRBV7-2 to TRBJ2-5; perhaps TRBD2 as D (5 bases). The CDR3 has 14 amino acids. Germline loops: CDR1 SGHTA, CDR2 FQGNSA. V was clipped by 5 bases and J by 5 bases, with 15 bases between them. As DNA, the CDR3 is TGTGCCAGCAGCCCACAGCGGAGAGGGGAGACCCAGTACTTC. Encoded protein: CASSPQRRGETQYF. Full variable domain (remainder filled in from reference TRBV7-2 and TRBJ2-5): GAGVSQSPSNKVTEKGKDVELRCDPISGHTALYWYRQSLGQGLEFLIYFQGNSAPDKSGLPSDRFSAERTGGSVSTLTIQRTQQEDSAVYLCASSPQRRGETQYFGPGTRLLVL.

Many counts were recorded for this clone. The rearrangement links TRBV30 to TRBJ2-1; D is unclear. This CDR3 is 12 amino acids long. Trimming removed 2 bases at V and 9 bases at J, with 11 bases between. From germline, CDR1 is GTSNPN and CDR2 SVGIG (reference sequence). The CDR3 nucleotides are TGTGCCTGGAGTTCACATTCGGGTGAGCAGTTCTTC. Its protein product is CAWSSHSGEQFF.

V gene TRBV7-6 combines with J gene TRBJ2-1; 10 bases are shared with TRBD2. The CDR3 has 16 residues. Germline V gives CDR1 SGHVS, CDR2 FNYEAQ. The V segment lost 1 base and the J segment 8 bases; nucleotides outside the gene matches: 8. The CDR3 is CASSLEGIAGGYEQFF. The CDR3 nucleotides read TGTGCCAGCAGCTTAGAAGGGATAGCGGGAGGTTATGAGCAGTTCTTC.

The V and J genes are TRBV27 and TRBJ2-1; 9 bases match TRBD1. The CDR3 runs to 16 residues. V was pared by 3 bases and J by 4 bases, with 7 bases of the junction left unmatched. The germline gives CDR1 MNHEY, CDR2 SMNVEV (reference sequence). The CDR3 region is CASSFQPGQGYNEQFF. CDR3 nucleotide sequence: TGTGCCAGCAGTTTTCAACCGGGACAGGGTTACAATGAGCAGTTCTTC.

This chain uses TRBV6-5 with TRBJ2-5; D ambiguous. Germline V CDR1 and CDR2: MNHEY, SVGAGI. The CDR3 runs to 13 residues. Between the trimmed V and J ends, which lost 2 bases and 3 bases, there was a span of 7 bases. Written as DNA, the CDR3 is TGTGCCAGCAGTTACCCAGATAAAGAGACCCAGTACTTC. Translated: CASSYPDKETQYF.

The genes are TRBV27 and TRBJ1-1, with D maybe TRBD1 (6 bases). Deletions cut 1 base from V and 12 bases from J, with 15 bases between. CDR3 length: 13 residues. In germline, CDR1 is MNHEY, CDR2 SMNVEV (reference sequence). The CDR3 region is CASSLYRGAESFF. The CDR3 nucleotides are TGTGCCAGCAGTTTATATCGGGGGGCAGAATCTTTCTTT.

J is TRBJ1-1 and V is TRBV5-1; TRBD1 matches at 8 bases. CDR3 length: 15 residues. The junction had 5 bases not matched to a gene; V was cut back by 3 bases and J by 1 base. Germline V gene sequence: CDR1 SGHRS, CDR2 YFSETQ. CDR3 in DNA: TGCGCCAGCAGCTGGATAACAGGGGGGAACACTGAAGCTTTCTTT. This sequence encodes CASSWITGGNTEAFF.

The V gene is TRBV5-5, the J gene TRBJ1-1; D unclear. Trimming left V 1 base short and J 3 bases short, with 10 bases between. CDR3 length: 14 amino acids. The germline V gene encodes CDR1 SGHKS and CDR2 YYEKEE (reference sequence). The chain's CDR3 is CASSLTGGDTEAFF. CDR3 nucleotide sequence: TGTGCCAGCAGCTTGACGGGCGGGGACACTGAAGCTTTCTTT.

The rearrangement joins TRBV9 to TRBJ2-1; no clear D. The V gene lost 4 bases and the J gene lost 1 base, with 12 bases spanning the gap. Germline V gives CDR1 SGDLS, CDR2 YYNGEE. The CDR3 loop spans 15 amino acids. In DNA form, the CDR3 reads TGTGCCAGCAGCCTCGCTGGAGTTTCCTACAATGAGCAGTTCTTC. Its protein product is CASSLAGVSYNEQFF. The full variable domain, with the rest looked up from reference TRBV9 and TRBJ2-1, is DSGVTQTPKHLITATGQRVTLRCSPRSGDLSVYWYQQSLDQGLQFLIQYYNGEERAKGNILERFSAQQFPDLHSELNLSSLELGDSALYFCASSLAGVSYNEQFFGPGTRLTVL.

This chain uses TRBV30 with TRBJ2-1, with 7 bases aligning to TRBD2. Germline trimming cut 0 bases from V and 4 bases from J; bases unmatched to any gene: 9. Per germline, CDR1 GTSNPN and CDR2 SVGIG (reference sequence). This CDR3 comprises 16 residues. Written as DNA, the CDR3 is TGTGCCTGGAGTGTCCGTCCTAGCGGACGTTACAATGAGCAGTTCTTC. Its translation is CAWSVRPSGRYNEQFF.

The chain recombines TRBV7-9 with TRBJ1-1, with 7 bases aligning to TRBD1. Germline V lookup: CDR1 SEHNR, CDR2 FQNEAQ (reference sequence). This CDR3 has 15 residues. V dropped 0 bases and J dropped 5; count of bases not matched to a gene: 6. The CDR3 DNA follows: TGTGCCAGCAGCTTAGCACACGGACAGGCAACTGAAGCTTTCTTT. Translation gives CASSLAHGQATEAFF.

The gene calls are TRBV24-1 and TRBJ2-1, with D possibly matching TRBD2 (7 bases). Germline V CDR1 and CDR2: KGHDR, SFDVKD. Trimming shortened V by 3 bases and J by 2 bases, and 13 bases separated the two germline ends. This CDR3 spans 16 amino acids. CDR3 in DNA: TGTGCCACCAGTGATCCAGGGGAGGGGACCTACAATGAGCAGTTCTTC. This sequence encodes CATSDPGEGTYNEQFF.